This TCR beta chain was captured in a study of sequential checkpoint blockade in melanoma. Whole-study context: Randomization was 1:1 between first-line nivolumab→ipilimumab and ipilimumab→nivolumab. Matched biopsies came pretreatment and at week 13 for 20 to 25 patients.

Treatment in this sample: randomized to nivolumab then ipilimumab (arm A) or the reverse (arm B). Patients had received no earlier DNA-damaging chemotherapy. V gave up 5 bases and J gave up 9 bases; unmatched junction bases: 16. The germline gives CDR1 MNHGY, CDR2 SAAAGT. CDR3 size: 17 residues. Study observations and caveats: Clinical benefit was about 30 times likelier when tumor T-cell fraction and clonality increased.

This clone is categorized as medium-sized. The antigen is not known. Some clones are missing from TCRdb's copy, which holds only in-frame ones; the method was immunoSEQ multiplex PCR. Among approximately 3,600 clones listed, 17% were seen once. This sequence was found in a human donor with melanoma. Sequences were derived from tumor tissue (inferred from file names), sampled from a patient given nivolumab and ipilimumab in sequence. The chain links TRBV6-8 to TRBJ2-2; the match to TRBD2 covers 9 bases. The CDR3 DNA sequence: TGTGCCAGCAGTAACCGACAATCGGGGACTAGCTCCCGGGAGCTGTTTTTT. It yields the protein CASSNRQSGTSSRELFF.